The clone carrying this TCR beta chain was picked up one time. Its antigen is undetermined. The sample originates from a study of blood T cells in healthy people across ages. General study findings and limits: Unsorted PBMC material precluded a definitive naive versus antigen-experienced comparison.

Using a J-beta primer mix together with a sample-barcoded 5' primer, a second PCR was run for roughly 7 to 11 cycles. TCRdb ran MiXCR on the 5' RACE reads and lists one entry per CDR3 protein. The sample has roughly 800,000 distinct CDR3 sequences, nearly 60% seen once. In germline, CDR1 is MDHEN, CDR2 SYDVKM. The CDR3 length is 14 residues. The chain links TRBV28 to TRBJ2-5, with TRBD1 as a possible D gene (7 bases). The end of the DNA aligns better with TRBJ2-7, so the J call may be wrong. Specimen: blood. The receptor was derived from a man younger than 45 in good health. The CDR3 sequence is CASSLAGQYYEQYF. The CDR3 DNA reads TGTGCCAGCAGTTTAGCGGGACAGTATTACGAGCAGTACTTC.